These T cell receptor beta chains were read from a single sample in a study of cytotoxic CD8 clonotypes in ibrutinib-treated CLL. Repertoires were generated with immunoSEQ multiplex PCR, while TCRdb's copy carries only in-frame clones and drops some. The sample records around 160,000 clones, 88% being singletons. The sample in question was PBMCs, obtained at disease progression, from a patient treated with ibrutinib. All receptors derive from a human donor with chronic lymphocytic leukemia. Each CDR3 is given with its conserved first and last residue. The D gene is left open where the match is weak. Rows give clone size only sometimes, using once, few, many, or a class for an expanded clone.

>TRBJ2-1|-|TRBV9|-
CASSPRQSQSSYNEQFF
TGTGCCAGCAGCCCACGACAGTCCCAAAGCTCCTACAATGAGCAGTTCTTC
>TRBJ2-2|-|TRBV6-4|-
CASSVRNTGELFF
TGTGCCAGCAGTGTCAGAAACACCGGGGAGCTGTTTTTT
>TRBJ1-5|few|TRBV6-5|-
CASSSTREGNQPQHF
TGTGCCAGCAGCTCGACACGCGAAGGGAATCAGCCCCAGCATTTT
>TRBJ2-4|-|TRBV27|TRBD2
CASSVLAGVAKNIQYF
TGTGCCAGCAGTGTCCTAGCGGGAGTAGCCAAAAACATTCAGTACTTC
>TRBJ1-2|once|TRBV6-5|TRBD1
CASSTGTGINYGYTF
TGTGCCAGCAGTACCGGGACAGGGATAAACTATGGCTACACCTTC
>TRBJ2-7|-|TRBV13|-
CASSLGLSYEQYF
TGTGCCAGCAGCTTGGGTCTCTCCTACGAGCAGTACTTC
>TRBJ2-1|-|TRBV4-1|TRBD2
CASSRYLRLADYNEQFF
TGCGCCAGCAGCCGATACCTTCGGCTAGCGGATTACAATGAGCAGTTCTTC
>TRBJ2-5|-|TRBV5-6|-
CASSLGGTLRETQYF
TGTGCCAGCAGCTTGGGCGGGACACTCAGAGAGACCCAGTACTTC
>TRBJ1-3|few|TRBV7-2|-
CASSRSFDSGNTIYF
TGTGCCAGCAGCCGGAGTTTTGACTCTGGAAACACCATATATTTT
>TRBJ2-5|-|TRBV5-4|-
CASRANSETQYF
TGTGCCAGCAGGGCCAACTCGGAGACCCAGTACTTC
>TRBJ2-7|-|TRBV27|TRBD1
CASSWDRGREQYF
TGTGCCAGTTCCTGGGACAGGGGGCGAGAGCAGTACTTC
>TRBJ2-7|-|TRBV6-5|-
CASSYSASVYEQYF
TGTGCCAGCAGTTACTCCGCTAGCGTGTACGAGCAGTACTTC
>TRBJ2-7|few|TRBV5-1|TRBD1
CASSSSGQVYEQYF
TGCGCCAGCAGCTCCTCCGGACAGGTGTACGAGCAGTACTTC
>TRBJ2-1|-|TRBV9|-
CASSVSSGSEQFF
TGTGCCAGCAGCGTAAGTAGTGGGAGTGAGCAGTTCTTC
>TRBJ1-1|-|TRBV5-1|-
CASSSELMNTEAFF
TGCGCCAGCAGCTCTGAACTAATGAACACTGAAGCTTTCTTT
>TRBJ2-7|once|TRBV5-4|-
CASSLARGGRPYEQYF
TGTGCCAGCAGCTTGGCCCGGGGAGGCAGACCCTACGAGCAGTACTTC
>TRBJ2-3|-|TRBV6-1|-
CASSSQPGADTQYF
TGTGCCAGCAGTTCACAGCCGGGAGCAGATACGCAGTATTTT
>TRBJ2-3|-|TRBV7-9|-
CASSLAVDTQYF
TGTGCCAGCAGCTTAGCGGTGGATACGCAGTATTTT
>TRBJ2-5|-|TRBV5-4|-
CASSLIPSGEETQYF
TGTGCCAGCAGCTTGATTCCCTCGGGCGAAGAGACCCAGTACTTC
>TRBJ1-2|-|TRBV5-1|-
CASSLEGRGRDGYTF
TGCGCCAGCAGCTTGGAGGGACGGGGGAGAGATGGCTACACCTTC
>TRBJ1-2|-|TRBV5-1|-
CASSLDRWRGYTF
TGCGCCAGCAGCTTAGACAGGTGGCGTGGCTACACCTTC
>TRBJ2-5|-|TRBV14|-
CASSQGWETQYF
TGTGCCAGCAGCCAAGGATGGGAGACCCAGTACTTC
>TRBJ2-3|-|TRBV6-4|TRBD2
CASSVSGRADTQYF
TGTGCCAGCAGTGTCTCCGGGAGGGCGGATACGCAGTATTTT
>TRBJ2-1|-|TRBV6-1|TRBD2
CAPRRESSYNEQFF
TGTGCCCCCCGGCGGGAGAGCTCCTACAATGAGCAGTTCTTC
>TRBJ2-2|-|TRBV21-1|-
CASSAGPTHSSGELFF
TGTGCCAGCAGCGCTGGTCCCACCCATAGCTCCGGGGAGCTGTTTTTT
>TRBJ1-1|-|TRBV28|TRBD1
CASSLWDSTNTEAFF
TGTGCCAGCAGTCTCTGGGACAGCACGAACACTGAAGCTTTCTTT
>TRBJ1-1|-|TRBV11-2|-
CASSPPSGPYGEAFF
TGTGCCAGCAGCCCCCCTTCCGGGCCCTATGGGGAGGCTTTCTTT
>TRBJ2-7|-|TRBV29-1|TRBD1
CSVEGQNYEQYF
TGCAGCGTTGAGGGACAGAACTACGAGCAGTACTTC
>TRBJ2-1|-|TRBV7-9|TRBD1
CASSPGQDWFNEQFF
TGTGCCAGCAGCCCCGGACAGGATTGGTTCAATGAGCAGTTCTTC
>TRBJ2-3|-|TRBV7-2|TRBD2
CASSLAGVGDTQYF
TGTGCCAGCAGTTTAGCGGGAGTGGGAGATACGCAGTATTTT
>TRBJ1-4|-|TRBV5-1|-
CASSLEMAGEKLFF
TGCGCCAGCAGCTTGGAAATGGCCGGAGAAAAACTGTTTTTT
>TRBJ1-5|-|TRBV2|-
CASSLQGLKNQPQHF
TGTGCCAGCAGCTTACAGGGACTAAAAAATCAGCCCCAGCATTTT
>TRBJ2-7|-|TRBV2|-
CASSEAPGEPYEQYF
TGTGCCAGCAGTGAAGCCCCAGGGGAGCCCTACGAGCAGTACTTC
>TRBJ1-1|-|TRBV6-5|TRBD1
CASSDRQGRSTEAFF
TGTGCCAGCAGCGACCGACAGGGGCGAAGCACTGAAGCTTTCTTT
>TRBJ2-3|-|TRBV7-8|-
CAGSPPPGDTQYF
TGTGCCGGCAGCCCCCCCCCTGGAGATACGCAGTATTTT